The T cell receptor beta chain under discussion was sequenced for a study of human T cells and chemical hapten exposure. General observations from the study: Sensitizing with DPC caused no change in TCRs above 1 in 1000 frequency.

Documented time point: healthy volunteer bleed at 2 weeks. The authors' total RNA extraction used unfractionated whole blood. The CDR3 contains 14 residues. Trimming took 4 bases from V and 4 from J; bases not matched to a gene: 3. CDR1 is MNHEY, CDR2 SMNVEV, per germline (reference sequence). This clonotype was recorded at least ten times. Its antigen remains unknown. The study used a library that attached unique molecular identifiers to individual cDNA molecules. TCRdb re-derived calls from the RACE reads in MiXCR, one entry per CDR3 protein. The sample records 43,000 or so distinct CDR3 sequences, 3.5% to 4.5% being singletons.

Sequencing input: whole blood. This chain connects TRBV27 to TRBJ1-5; 8 positions agree with TRBD1. The receptor was isolated from a female donor in good health. Some clones in this sample may be carry-over from other donors' samples. In DNA, the CDR3 is TGTGCCAGCAGTTCGGACAGGGCTAATCAGCCCCAGCATTTT. It translates to CASSSDRANQPQHF.